The present T cell receptor beta chain was sequenced within a study of T cell responses to AZD1222 COVID-19 vaccine. Repertoires were generated with immunoSEQ multiplex PCR, while TCRdb's copy carries only in-frame clones and drops some. The table records over 150,000 clones, about 91% of them present only once. As to this clone: Its antigen is not identified.

General study points: Just a handful of people given AZD1222 tested seropositive at baseline. The breadth and depth of Spike-specific TCRs increased once two AZD1222 doses had been given.

The CDR3 is 15 residues long. Trimming shortened V by 0 bases and J by 8 bases, and 16 bases separated the two germline ends. Germline-derived CDR1 and CDR2 are GTSNPN and SVGIG (reference sequence). The V call is TRBV30, the J call TRBJ1-4; D uncertain. The material was peripheral blood, obtained on day 0 of MenACWY control vaccination. The receptor's source is an adult in good health. Here the CDR3 reads CAWSVYSSEKEKLFF. DNA of the CDR3: TGTGCCTGGAGTGTATATTCATCCGAGAAGGAAAAACTGTTTTTT.